These T cell receptor beta chains were read from a single sample in a study of T cells after yellow fever vaccination. TCRdb reprocessed the 5' RACE reads with MiXCR, giving one entry per CDR3 protein. This sample yields hundreds of thousands of distinct CDR3 sequences, of which around 12% are seen a single time; under 15% belongs to the top ten. The sample was PBMCs, taken on the day of the yellow fever booster vaccination. Receptors were obtained from a young man who received the YFV17D yellow fever vaccine. CDR3s include the opening cysteine and the closing phenylalanine or tryptophan. Clone size is shown for a subset of rows, as once, few, many or a class of expanded clone.

CDR3aa,v_gene,j_gene,abundance
CSARGIAGTYEQYF,TRBV20-1,TRBJ2-7,few
CASSRLDKGKETQYF,TRBV11-2,TRBJ2-5,-
CASSWDREEAFF,TRBV10-2,TRBJ1-1,-
CATAPSGSRGEQFF,TRBV3-1,TRBJ2-1,few
CATGPANTEAFF,TRBV28,TRBJ1-1,few
CASTPRLSNTGELFF,TRBV2,TRBJ2-2,few
CASSLSRLAGGYEQYF,TRBV7-2,TRBJ2-7,-
CASSSRQGGGSPLHF,TRBV7-2,TRBJ1-6,few
CASSRDFGGLETQYF,TRBV11-2,TRBJ2-5,few
CASTRSSYNSPLHF,TRBV27,TRBJ1-6,-
CSAIHRDRKYTDTQYF,TRBV20-1,TRBJ2-3,-
CSATSGTAYNEQFF,TRBV20-1,TRBJ2-1,few
CASSLGMRLSNEQFF,TRBV13,TRBJ2-1,few
CSARLRTGWDQPQHF,TRBV20-1,TRBJ1-5,few
CASRGAGWEFTDTQYF,TRBV6-1,TRBJ2-3,few
CASRQGLGTQYF,TRBV6-2/TRBV6-3,TRBJ2-5,-
CASSPSRSAAYEQYF,TRBV18,TRBJ2-7,-
CSSNRETGGYTF,TRBV29-1,TRBJ1-2,few
CASSFVSKGETPYF,TRBV7-2,TRBJ2-5,-
CASSFSLAGPETQYF,TRBV12-3/TRBV12-4,TRBJ2-5,-
CASSSSRLAAYNEQFF,TRBV11-2,TRBJ2-1,-
CASSNRDPTYEQYF,TRBV7-2,TRBJ2-7,many
CASSLAGGGTAKNIQYF,TRBV5-4,TRBJ2-4,-